The table lists the clone carrying this T cell receptor beta chain with many counts. What it binds is not known. The CDR3 totals 14 residues. The V gene lost 4 bases and the J gene lost 5 bases, with 15 bases spanning the gap. Germline V lookup: CDR1 SQVTM, CDR2 ANQGSEA. Making use of molecular barcodes, quantitative 5'-RACE generated TCR beta libraries. TCRdb itself ran the 5' RACE reads through MiXCR, one entry per CDR3 protein. The repertoire has approximately 250,000 distinct CDR3 sequences, over 9.5% of them found once; the top ten carry 2.5% to 3%. The data originate from a study of CD8 T cells in ankylosing spondylitis. General study findings and limits: It was reported that disease-linked clones were significantly enriched in matched ankylosing spondylitis synovial fluid. Fewer than ten highly homologous variants made up a TCR beta motif, and this motif appeared characteristic of ankylosing spondylitis blood.

The chain couples TRBV29-1 to TRBJ2-4; D possibly corresponds to TRBD1 (6 bases). The source is a male donor with ankylosing spondylitis or in good health (not recorded which). Sequenced material: blood, either unsorted or a sorted T cell fraction (not recorded which). The CDR3 region is CSVALFGGQNIQYF. CDR3 nucleotide sequence: TGCAGCGTTGCCCTTTTTGGGGGCCAAAACATTCAGTACTTC.